This T cell receptor beta chain originates from a study of Tregs in tolerant kidney transplant recipients (dated by TCRdb to the late 2010s). In terms of the full investigation: Related donors were used in the transplants with nonmyeloablative bone marrow transplantation, and mixed chimerism was transient in the human trials. The study applied TCRbeta sequencing to find donor-specific regulatory T cells before combined kidney and bone marrow transplantation and then followed those same cells after transplant. Overall study outcomes, separate from this receptor: PCR primers changed over time for some patients, so nucleotide-level comparison across those patients' samples was not possible. The study was limited by small patient numbers, and the findings need validation in larger populations and under other immunosuppression protocols. Expanding Tregs with activated donor B cells appeared to identify the most biologically relevant and donor-specific TCRbeta repertoire. In tolerant patients, the expansion of donor-specific Tregs was greater than global Treg expansion, suggesting that the expansion was antigen-driven rather than nonspecific. Biological reproducibility was not examined directly, but technical replication error appeared to be minimal.

Concerning this clone: There is no known antigen for this receptor. Base qualities are missing; no much larger clone stands one base away.

For TCRbeta CDR3 sequencing, genomic DNA from the sorted cells was extracted using the QIAGEN DNeasy Blood and Tissue Kit. High-throughput TCRbeta CDR3 sequencing, including PCR amplification with bias correction and internal controls, was performed commercially through immunoSEQ. In the source study's methods: Unique productive TCRbeta sequences were defined by CDR3 nucleotide sequence where primers matched, and otherwise by CDR3 amino acid sequence together with Vbeta and Jbeta genes. As a correction for sorting error, sequences shared between sorted populations at a frequency ratio of 2:1 or less were discarded, and the remaining shared sequences were assigned to the higher population. Sequences were defined as donor-reactive when expanded at least 5-fold in CFSE-low cells versus unstimulated cells and present at a frequency of at least 0.01% in CFSE-low cells. Jensen-Shannon divergence calculated on the top 100 TCRbeta sequences ranked by frequency was used to measure repertoire divergence. For samples with multiple sequencing runs, sorting error was corrected separately for each run before the runs were pooled. Imported from immuneACCESS, the table was reduced by TCRdb to in-frame sequences with V and J called. These copies leave out some clones; in studies compared against another copy, an unresolved V gene accounts for under half, and the cause of the remainder is not known. That table furnishes V, J and clone size, whereas the DNA furnished D and trimming. This sample is represented by some 62,000 clones; roughly 98% of them were singletons. The top ten hold around 0.34% of the sample.

This specimen's time point label, interpreted: blood sample drawn before combined kidney and bone marrow transplant. Unstimulated Tregs (CD4+CD25+CD127-), CD4+ non-Tregs (CD4+CD25-), CD4 and CD8 cells were FACS-sorted from thawed PBMCs. Before Treg sorting, thawed PBMCs were rested overnight at 37°C with about 200 IU/ml IL-2. A few combined kidney and bone marrow transplant recipients from the ITN036ST trial were included as patients, and samples were available only from these trial subjects. Healthy control blood was separated into PBMCs by Ficoll density gradient and cryopreserved, and patient PBMCs were collected both before and after transplant. The sample in question was Tregs from blood, obtained before the transplant. The source is a human donor who received a combined kidney and bone marrow transplant.

The bases are TGTGCCTGGAGACCCCCCCGGGAGGGGAAGGTAATTTCACCCCTCCACTTT. Translated, this gives CAWRPPREGKVISPLHF. The chain is assembled from TRBV30 and TRBJ1-6; the best D guess is TRBD1, with 5 bases matching. CDR1 and CDR2 are drawn from the germline V gene (reference sequence): GTSNPN, SVGIG. The CDR3 has 17 amino acids, counting the end cysteine and phenylalanine. This entry keeps only the CDR3 DNA: 51 bases, framed from base 1. V is pared back by 3 bases and J by 9 bases, with 24 bases lying between the germline termini.